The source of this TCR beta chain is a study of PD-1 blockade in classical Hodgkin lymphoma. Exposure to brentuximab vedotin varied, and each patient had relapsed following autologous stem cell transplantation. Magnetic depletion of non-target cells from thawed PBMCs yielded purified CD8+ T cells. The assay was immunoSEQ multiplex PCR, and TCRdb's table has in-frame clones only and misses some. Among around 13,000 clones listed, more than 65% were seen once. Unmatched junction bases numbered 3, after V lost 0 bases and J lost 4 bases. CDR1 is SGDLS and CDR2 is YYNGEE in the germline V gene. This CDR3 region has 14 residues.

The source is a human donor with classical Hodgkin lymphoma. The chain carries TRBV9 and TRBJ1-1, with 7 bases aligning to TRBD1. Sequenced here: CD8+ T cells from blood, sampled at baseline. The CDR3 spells CASSVGQGGTEAFF. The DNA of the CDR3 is TGTGCCAGCAGCGTAGGACAGGGAGGCACTGAAGCTTTCTTT.